The table lists the clone carrying this T cell receptor (beta chain) with a few counts. This entry belongs to a study of blood T cell repertoires in COVID-19. Generated by immunoSEQ multiplex PCR, the TCRdb table keeps only in-frame clones and is missing some. The data contain 45,000 to 55,000 clones, roughly 80% of them seen just once; the ten biggest clones take up approximately 5.3%. The specimen sequenced was peripheral blood. The sequence derives from a human donor in a cohort sampled during active COVID-19.

The CDR3: CASSSGTEALVNEQFF. The CDR3 DNA follows: TGTGCCAGTAGTAGCGGGACAGAGGCGCTGGTCAATGAGCAGTTCTTC. The rearrangement joins TRBV19 to TRBJ2-1; D perhaps matches TRBD1 (7 bases). The germline gives CDR1 LNHDA, CDR2 SQIVND (reference sequence). The CDR3 has 16 residues. V shed 4 bases and J shed 6 bases, with 19 bases lying between them.